The clone carrying this T cell receptor beta chain was seen a few times. Its antigen remains unidentified. Patients selected for sequencing had displayed CD8+CD57+ cell expansion by flow cytometry. The sample belongs to a study of CD8+CD57+ T cells in acquired aplastic anemia. Overall study findings and caveats: Sharing between patients and controls was observed for about 27 CD8+ CDR3 sequences.

Genomic DNA templated the TCR beta VDJ and CDR3 profiling. TCRdb redid the calling of the reads with MiXCR, one entry per CDR3 protein. The sample has about 98,000 distinct CDR3 sequences, about 66% seen once. Germline V gene data show CDR1 as SGHVS and CDR2 as FQNEAQ. The CDR3 runs to 13 residues. Trimming left V 1 base short and J 3 bases short, with 7 bases between. The sequence came from a human donor with aplastic anemia. The rearrangement joins TRBV7-8 to TRBJ2-7; no clear D. The sequenced sample was sorted CD4+, CD8+, or CD8+CD57+ T cells (not recorded which) from PBMCs. The CDR3 region is CASSLVRNYEQYF. CDR3 in DNA: TGTGCCAGCAGCTTAGTCAGGAACTACGAGCAGTACTTC.